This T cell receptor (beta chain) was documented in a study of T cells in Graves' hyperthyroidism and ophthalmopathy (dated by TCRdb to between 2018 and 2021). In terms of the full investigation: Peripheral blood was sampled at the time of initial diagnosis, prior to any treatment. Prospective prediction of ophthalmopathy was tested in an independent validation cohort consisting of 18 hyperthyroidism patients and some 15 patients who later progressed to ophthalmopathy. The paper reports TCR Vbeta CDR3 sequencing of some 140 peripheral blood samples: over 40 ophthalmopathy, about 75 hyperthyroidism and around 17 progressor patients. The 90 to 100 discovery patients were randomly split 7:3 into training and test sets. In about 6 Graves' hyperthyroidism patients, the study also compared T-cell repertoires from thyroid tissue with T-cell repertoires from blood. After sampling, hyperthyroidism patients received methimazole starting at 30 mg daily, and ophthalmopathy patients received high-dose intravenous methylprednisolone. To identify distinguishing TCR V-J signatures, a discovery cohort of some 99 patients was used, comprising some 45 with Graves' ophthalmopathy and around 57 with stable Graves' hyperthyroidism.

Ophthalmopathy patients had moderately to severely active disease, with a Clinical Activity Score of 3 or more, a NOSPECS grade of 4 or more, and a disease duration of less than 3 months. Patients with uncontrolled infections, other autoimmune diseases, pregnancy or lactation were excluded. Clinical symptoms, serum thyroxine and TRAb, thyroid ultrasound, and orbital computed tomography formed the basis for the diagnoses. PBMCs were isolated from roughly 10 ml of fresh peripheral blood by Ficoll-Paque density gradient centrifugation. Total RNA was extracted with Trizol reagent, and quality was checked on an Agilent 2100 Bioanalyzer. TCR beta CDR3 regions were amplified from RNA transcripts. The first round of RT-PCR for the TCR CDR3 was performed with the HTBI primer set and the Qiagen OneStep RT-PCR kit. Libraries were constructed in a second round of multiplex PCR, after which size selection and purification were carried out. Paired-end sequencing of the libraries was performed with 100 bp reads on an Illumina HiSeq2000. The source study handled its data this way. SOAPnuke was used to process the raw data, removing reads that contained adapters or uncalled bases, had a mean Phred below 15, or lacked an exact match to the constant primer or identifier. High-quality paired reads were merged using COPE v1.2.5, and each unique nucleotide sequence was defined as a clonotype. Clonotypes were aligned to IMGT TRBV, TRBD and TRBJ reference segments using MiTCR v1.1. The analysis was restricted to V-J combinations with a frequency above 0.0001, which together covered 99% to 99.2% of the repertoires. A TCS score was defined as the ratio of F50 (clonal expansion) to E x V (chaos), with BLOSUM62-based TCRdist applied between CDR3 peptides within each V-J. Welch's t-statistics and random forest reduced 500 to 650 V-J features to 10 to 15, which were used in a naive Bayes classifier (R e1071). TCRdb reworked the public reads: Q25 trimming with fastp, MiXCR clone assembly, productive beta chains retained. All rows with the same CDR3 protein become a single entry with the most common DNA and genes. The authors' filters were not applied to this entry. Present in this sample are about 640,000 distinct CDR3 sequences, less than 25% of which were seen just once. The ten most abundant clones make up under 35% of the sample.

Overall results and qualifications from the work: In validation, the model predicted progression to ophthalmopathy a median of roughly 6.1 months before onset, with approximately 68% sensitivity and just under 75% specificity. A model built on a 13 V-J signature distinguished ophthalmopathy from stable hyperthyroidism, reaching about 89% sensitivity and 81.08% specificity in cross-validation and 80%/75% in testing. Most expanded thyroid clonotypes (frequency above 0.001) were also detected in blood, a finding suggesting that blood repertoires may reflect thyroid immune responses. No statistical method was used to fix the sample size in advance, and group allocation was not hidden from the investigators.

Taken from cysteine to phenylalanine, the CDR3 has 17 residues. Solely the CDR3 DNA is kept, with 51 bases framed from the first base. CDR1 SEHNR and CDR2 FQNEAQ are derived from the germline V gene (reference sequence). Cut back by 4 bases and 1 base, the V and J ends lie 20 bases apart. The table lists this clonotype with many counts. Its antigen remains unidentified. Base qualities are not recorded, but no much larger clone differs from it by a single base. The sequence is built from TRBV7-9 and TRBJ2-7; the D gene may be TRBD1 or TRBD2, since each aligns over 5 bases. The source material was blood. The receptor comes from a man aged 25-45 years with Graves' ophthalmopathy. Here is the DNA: TGTGCCAGCAGCTCGGACTTAGACGGGGACCTATCCTACGAGCAGTACTTC. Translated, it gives CASSSDLDGDLSYEQYF.